A single sample is the source of the 5 T cell receptor beta chains below, sequenced in a study of blood T cell repertoires in COVID-19. Sequencing used immunoSEQ multiplex PCR; TCRdb keeps in-frame clones, though not all of them. The repertoire holds roughly 200,000 clones, 85% to 90% seen once, with 1.5% to 2% in the top ten. Sequencing was performed on peripheral blood. These receptors were taken from a man younger than 30 with active or convalescent COVID-19.

A single count supports this clone. The chain links TRBV5-1 to TRBJ1-1, with D possibly TRBD1 on 6 matching bases. The CDR3 extends over 12 amino acids. Germline V gene sequence: CDR1 SGHRS, CDR2 YFSETQ. V lost 0 bases to trimming and J lost 7 bases, with 7 bases between them. The CDR3 coding sequence is TGCGCCAGCAGCTTGGACAGGGATGAAGCTTTCTTT. Translated: CASSLDRDEAFF.

CDR3: CSVDAGSVGGETQYF. The CDR3 DNA reads as TGCAGCGTTGATGCGGGGTCGGTAGGCGGGGAGACCCAGTACTTC. This chain links TRBV29-1 with TRBJ2-5, with D tentatively TRBD2 (6 bases). The CDR3 is 15 residues long. Germline V gene sequence: CDR1 SQVTM, CDR2 ANQGSEA. Trimming removed 3 bases at V and 5 bases at J, with 19 bases between.

The table lists this clone with a count of one. This chain joins TRBV21-1 and TRBJ2-7; the table's D call TRBD1 went unverified against the DNA. TRBV21-1 is deemed a pseudogene. The CDR3 runs 14 residues. This CDR3 is CASSKGTESYEQYF. Written as DNA, the CDR3 is TGTGCCAGCAGCAAAGGGACAGAGTCCTACGAGCAGTACTTC.

The V call is TRBV6-2 or TRBV6-3, the J call TRBJ1-4, with D perhaps TRBD1 (6 bases). Trimming stripped 0 bases from V and 8 bases from J, with 13 bases between. CDR1 and CDR2 from the germline V gene are MNHEY and SVGEGT. This CDR3 is 15 amino acids long. The CDR3 loop reads CASSYSDRRLEKLFF. CDR3 nucleotides: TGTGCCAGCAGTTACTCTGACAGGAGGTTGGAAAAACTGTTTTTT.

In the case of this clone: Other DNA variants within this sample encode the same CDR3. The rearrangement joins TRBV29-1 to TRBJ1-1, with D maybe TRBD1 (6 bases). The germline CDR1 and CDR2 sequences are SQVTM and ANQGSEA. The V end was cut by 6 bases, the J end by 0 bases, with 8 bases between. The length of the CDR3 is 12 residues. The CDR3 DNA reads TGCAGCGTCACAGGGATGAACACTGAAGCTTTCTTT. It translates to CSVTGMNTEAFF.